This T cell receptor beta chain was sequenced during a study of long-term antiretroviral therapy in people with HIV. General observations from the study: All blood samples came from the years 2004 to 2017, possibly under older ART regimens.

Donors each had at least one pre-ART PBMC sample and at least two post-ART ones. Version v3.0 of the immunoSEQ assay was performed at survey level. Clones were sequenced by immunoSEQ multiplex PCR, and TCRdb holds only the in-frame ones, with some missing. The sample has approximately 27,000 clones, roughly nine tenths seen once; the top ten hold about 3.9%. As for this clone: The antigen remains unidentified.

The clonotype originates from a man between 18 and 35 years old with HIV. Sequenced here: unsorted PBMCs, sampled 3.1 years after starting antiretroviral therapy.

CDR3 nucleotides: TGCGCCAGCAGCCAAGAACCAGGGGAATATGCAGAGACCCAGTACTTC. Its protein is CASSQEPGEYAETQYF. The rearrangement uses TRBV4-1 and TRBJ2-5, with D possibly matching TRBD1 (6 bases). V shed 0 bases and J shed 4 bases, with 15 bases lying between them. The germline V gene encodes CDR1 MGHRA and CDR2 YSYEKL. The CDR3 runs 16 residues.